Following are 18 T cell receptor beta chains from one sample sequenced in a study of shared clonotypes between healthy human individuals. Only in-frame clones appear in the TCRdb table, and some are missing; sequencing was by immunoSEQ multiplex PCR. The repertoire holds over 1.4 million clones, with roughly 96% as singletons. Source material: naive CD4+ T cells sorted from blood. Subset noted: CD45RA+ positively selected. These receptors originate from a man younger than 45 in good health.

The chain links TRBV6-6 to TRBJ1-2; the D gene is possibly TRBD1 (6 bases). The germline V and J ends were trimmed by 11 bases and 4 bases, with 17 bases remaining between them. The CDR3 contains 13 residues. CDR1 is MNHNY, CDR2 SVGAGI, per germline (reference sequence). The CDR3 nucleotides read TGTGCCGGTCGTTCGGGACACCGCTATGGCTACACCTTC. Its protein is CAGRSGHRYGYTF.

J is TRBJ2-2 and V is TRBV4-1; possible D gene TRBD2, 6 bases. Germline CDR1 reads MGHRA; CDR2 reads YSYEKL. The CDR3 loop spans 17 amino acids. Deletions cut 3 bases from V and 1 base from J, with 15 bases between. The CDR3 spells CASSQAGTPVNTGELFF. In DNA form, the CDR3 reads TGCGCCAGCAGCCAGGCGGGGACCCCCGTGAACACCGGGGAGCTGTTTTTT.

This chain joins TRBV4-1 and TRBJ2-7; D gene ambiguous. Trimming pared 0 bases from V and 3 bases from J, leaving 6 bases between. This CDR3 comprises 13 residues. Germline loops: CDR1 MGHRA, CDR2 YSYEKL. The CDR3 protein is CASSQDFSYEQYF. CDR3 nucleotide sequence: TGCGCCAGCAGCCAAGATTTTAGCTACGAGCAGTACTTC.

The chain uses TRBV9 and TRBJ2-1; 10 bases line up with TRBD2. The CDR3 spans 17 residues. Germline CDR1 SGDLS, CDR2 YYNGEE. V shed 0 bases, J shed 8 bases, and the junction held 11 bases outside the gene matches. The CDR3 DNA follows: TGTGCCAGCAGCGTAGGGCCTAGCGGGAGAAAAATCGATGAGCAGTTCTTC. Protein sequence: CASSVGPSGRKIDEQFF. Supplemented by reference TRBV9 and TRBJ2-1, the full variable domain reads DSGVTQTPKHLITATGQRVTLRCSPRSGDLSVYWYQQSLDQGLQFLIQYYNGEERAKGNILERFSAQQFPDLHSELNLSSLELGDSALYFCASSVGPSGRKIDEQFFGPGTRLTVL.

The rearrangement uses TRBV6-6 and TRBJ2-3; no reliable D call. CDR1 and CDR2 (germline): MNHNY, SVGAGI (reference sequence). This CDR3 spans 14 amino acids. V was clipped by 0 bases and J by 6 bases, with 10 bases between them. CDR3 nucleotides: TGTGCCAGCAGTTACTCGGCTCTCTGGGATACGCAGTATTTT. The encoded protein is CASSYSALWDTQYF.

The CDR3 loop reads CASSLPGEYNEQFF. CDR3 in DNA: TGTGCCAGCAGCCTCCCTGGCGAGTACAATGAGCAGTTCTTC. The V and J genes are TRBV7-7 and TRBJ2-1; no firm D call. There are 14 residues in the CDR3. The ends were cut back, 5 bases at V and 4 bases at J, with 12 bases in the middle. In germline, CDR1 is SSHAT, CDR2 FNYEAQ (reference sequence). The complete variable domain, with remaining parts taken from reference TRBV7-7 and TRBJ2-1, reads GAGVSQSPRYKVTKRGQDVTLRCDPISSHATLYWYQQALGQGPEFLTYFNYEAQPDKSGLPSDRFSAERPEGSISTLTIQRTEQRDSAMYRCASSLPGEYNEQFFGPGTRLTVL.

The chain carries TRBV7-2 and TRBJ2-1; D gene uncertain. Germline V gives CDR1 SGHTA, CDR2 FQGNSA. CDR3 length: 12 residues. The germline V and J ends were trimmed by 2 bases and 7 bases, with 6 bases remaining between them. CDR3 DNA: TGTGCCAGCAGCTTATCCAGGAATGAGCAGTTCTTC. This codes for CASSLSRNEQFF.

CDR3 amino acids: CASSPRLGGGGETQYF. The CDR3 nucleotides read TGTGCCAGCTCACCACGGCTAGGGGGCGGCGGGGAGACCCAGTACTTC. The chain recombines TRBV18 with TRBJ2-5, with 7 bases aligning to TRBD1. The CDR3 loop spans 16 amino acids. CDR1 and CDR2 (germline): KGHSH, LQKENI. With V trimmed by 1 base and J by 5 bases, 10 bases remained unmatched.

The genes are TRBV28 and TRBJ2-3; 9 nucleotides align to TRBD2. CDR1 MDHEN and CDR2 SYDVKM come from the germline V gene. This CDR3 region has 16 residues. V lost 5 bases, J lost 2 bases, and 8 bases stayed unmatched. DNA of the CDR3: TGTGCCAGCAGTCCCGCTAGCGGGATGTCCACAGATACGCAGTATTTT. It specifies CASSPASGMSTDTQYF.

The gene calls are TRBV5-5 and TRBJ2-1, with D hard to call. Per germline, CDR1 SGHKS and CDR2 YYEKEE (reference sequence). The CDR3 runs 13 residues. Trimming shortened V by 0 bases and J by 3 bases, and 4 bases separated the two germline ends. CDR3 region: CASSLDDYNEQFF. The CDR3 DNA is TGTGCCAGCAGCTTGGACGACTACAATGAGCAGTTCTTC.

This chain links TRBV27 with TRBJ2-1; D is ambiguous. Trimming cost V 5 bases and J 0 bases, with 2 bases left between them. This CDR3 has 12 residues. From germline, CDR1 is MNHEY and CDR2 SMNVEV (reference sequence). The CDR3 DNA follows: TGTGCCAGCAGTGCCTCCTACAATGAGCAGTTCTTC. It is translated as CASSASYNEQFF.

The V gene is TRBV7-2, the J gene TRBJ2-1; a possible D gene is TRBD2 (6 bases). The CDR3 runs 18 residues. The germline V and J ends were trimmed by 5 bases and 0 bases, with 20 bases remaining between them. CDR1 is SGHTA and CDR2 is FQGNSA in the germline V gene. The CDR3 loop is CASSLGLVLASSYNEQFF. The CDR3 DNA follows: TGTGCCAGCAGCCTAGGTTTGGTGCTAGCGAGCTCCTACAATGAGCAGTTCTTC.

V usage is TRBV7-9 and J usage is TRBJ2-3; 13 positions match TRBD2. CDR3 length equals 17 residues. With V trimmed by 1 base and J by 7 bases, 8 bases remained unmatched. Germline V gene lookup returns CDR1 SEHNR and CDR2 FQNEAQ (reference sequence). The CDR3, as DNA: TGTGCCAGCAGCTTAGGGGGACTAGCGGGAATCATCCATACGCAGTATTTT. This gives the protein CASSLGGLAGIIHTQYF.

Points on this clone: The same CDR3 is also encoded by other DNA sequences in this sample. V usage is TRBV19 and J usage is TRBJ2-7; D remains unclear. Trimming cost V 4 bases and J 3 bases, with 7 bases left between them. The CDR3 has 12 residues. Per the germline V gene, CDR1 is LNHDA and CDR2 is SQIVND (reference sequence). CDR3 sequence: CASSSGSYEQYF. Here the CDR3 DNA reads TGTGCCAGTAGTAGCGGCAGCTACGAGCAGTACTTC.

In its sample, this clone was seen once. CDR3 in amino acids: CASSPNYGETQYF. CDR3 coding DNA: TGTGCCAGCTCACCTAACTATGGGGAGACCCAGTACTTC. V and J are TRBV18 and TRBJ2-5; D unresolved. With 3 bases removed from V and 5 bases from J, the gap between germline ends came to 10 bases. Germline V gene sequence: CDR1 KGHSH, CDR2 LQKENI. This CDR3 contains 13 residues.

The genes are TRBV27 and TRBJ2-5; 16 nucleotides line up with TRBD2. Germline assignment: CDR1 MNHEY and CDR2 SMNVEV (reference sequence). The J segment lost 5 bases and the V segment lost 6 bases, leaving 9 bases of the junction unmatched. CDR3 length: 17 residues. DNA of the CDR3: TGTGCCAGCAGGAGGGGGACTAGCGGGAGGGCCGTGGAGACCCAGTACTTC. Translated, it gives CASRRGTSGRAVETQYF.

The chain uses TRBV10-3 and TRBJ2-7; 8 bases line up with TRBD2. Germline values: CDR1 ENHRY, CDR2 SYGVKD. This CDR3 is built from 14 residues. The trim removed 2 bases at V and 4 bases at J, leaving 4 bases unmatched. The CDR3 sequence is CAISETREGYEQYF. The CDR3 DNA sequence: TGTGCCATCAGTGAGACCCGGGAGGGATACGAGCAGTACTTC.

V is TRBV2 and J is TRBJ2-3, with 9 nucleotides matching TRBD2. From germline, CDR1 is SNHLY and CDR2 FYNNEI. CDR3 length equals 14 residues. Trimming cost V 9 bases and J 0 bases; bases outside gene matches: 4. The DNA of the CDR3 is TGTGCCAGGACTAGCGGAACGAGCACAGATACGCAGTATTTT. It specifies CARTSGTSTDTQYF.